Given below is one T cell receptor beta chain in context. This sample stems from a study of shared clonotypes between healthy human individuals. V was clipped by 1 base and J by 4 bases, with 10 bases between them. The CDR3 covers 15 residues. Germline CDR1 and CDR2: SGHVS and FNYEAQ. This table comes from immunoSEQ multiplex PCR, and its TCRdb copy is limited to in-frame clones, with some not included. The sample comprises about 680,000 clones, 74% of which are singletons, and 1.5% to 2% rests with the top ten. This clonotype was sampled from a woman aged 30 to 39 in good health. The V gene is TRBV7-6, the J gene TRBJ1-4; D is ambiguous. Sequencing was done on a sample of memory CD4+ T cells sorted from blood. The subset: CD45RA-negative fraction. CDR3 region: CASSLVGAINEKLFF. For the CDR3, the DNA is TGTGCCAGCAGCTTAGTCGGAGCCATTAATGAAAAACTGTTTTTT.